Listed below are T cell receptor beta chains from one sample, sequenced in a study of cytomegalovirus exposure and HLA in healthy donors. Profiled with immunoSEQ multiplex PCR; TCRdb holds only in-frame clones, not every one. The sample consists of some 84,000 clones, roughly 78% of them appearing once. The source material was PBMCs. All receptors derive from a male donor in good health and CMV-seropositive. Both conserved end residues are part of each CDR3. D genes are given only for firm matches. Expanded clones are given a class, and other clones once, few, many or no size at all.

TRBV15	TRBJ2-7	TRBD1	NA	TGTGCCACCAGCAACCGGGACAGAATCTACGAGCAGTACTTC	CATSNRDRIYEQYF
TRBV18	TRBJ1-3	TRBD1	NA	TGTGCCAGCTCACCACTGGGACAGAACTCTGGAAACACCATATATTTT	CASSPLGQNSGNTIYF
TRBV5-1	TRBJ2-1	NA	NA	TGCGCCAGCAGCTTGGATAGCTCCTACAATGAGCAGTTCTTC	CASSLDSSYNEQFF
TRBV5-4	TRBJ2-2	NA	NA	TGTGCCAGCAGAATGGGCGGGGTGGTTGGATACACCGGGGAGCTGTTTTTT	CASRMGGVVGYTGELFF
TRBV27	TRBJ1-5	NA	NA	TGTGCCAGCAGTACCGGGTATAATCAGCCCCAGCATTTT	CASSTGYNQPQHF
TRBV9	TRBJ2-7	NA	NA	TGTGCCAGCAGCGTAGGCGGGAACACCTACGAGCAGTACTTC	CASSVGGNTYEQYF
TRBV5-1	TRBJ1-5	NA	few	TGCGCCAGCAGCTTGGGCGGTGGACAGCCCCAGCATTTT	CASSLGGGQPQHF
TRBV5-4	TRBJ1-1	NA	once	TGTGCCAGCAGGTGGGGGGGGAACACTGAAGCTTTCTTT	CASRWGGNTEAFF
TRBV5-6	TRBJ2-1	TRBD1	once	TGTGCCGGCAGCTTGTTACAGGGGGCGAGGGGTGAGCAGTTCTTC	CAGSLLQGARGEQFF
TRBV6-5	TRBJ2-1	NA	few	TGTGCCAGCAGTTACCGGGAGCTCGCCTACAATGAGCAGTTCTTC	CASSYRELAYNEQFF
TRBV7-9	TRBJ2-1	TRBD2	once	TGTGCCAGCAGCTTAGCCGGACTAGCGGGGGGGTACAATGAGCAGTTCTTC	CASSLAGLAGGYNEQFF
TRBV18	TRBJ2-3	NA	NA	TGTGCCAGCTCACCACCGTCCGTAGATACGCAGTATTTT	CASSPPSVDTQYF
TRBV5-8	TRBJ2-7	NA	NA	TGTGCCAGCAGACCCCTGGACAGACAATACTACGAGCAGTACTTC	CASRPLDRQYYEQYF
TRBV30	TRBJ1-3	NA	few	TGTGCCTGGTGTCCCTCAGGATCAGGAAACACCATATATTTT	CAWCPSGSGNTIYF
TRBV7-3	TRBJ2-6	TRBD1	NA	TGTGCCAGCAGACAGACGGGACAGATCTTTTCTGGGGCCAACGTCCTGACTTTC	CASRQTGQIFSGANVLTF
TRBV27	TRBJ2-5	NA	NA	TGTGCCAGCAGTGAAGCTCACGGGGGAGAGACCCAGTACTTC	CASSEAHGGETQYF
TRBV7-2	TRBJ1-2	TRBD1	NA	TGTGCCAGCAGATGGACAGGTACTAACTATGGCTACACCTTC	CASRWTGTNYGYTF
TRBV5-1	TRBJ1-5	TRBD1	few	TGCGCCAGCAGCGCCGCAGGGGGGAGCAATCAGCCCCAGCATTTT	CASSAAGGSNQPQHF
TRBV6-5	TRBJ1-4	NA	NA	TGTGCCAGCAGGATTTCCGGTGCAACTAATGAAAAACTGTTTTTT	CASRISGATNEKLFF
TRBV18	TRBJ2-3	NA	NA	TGTGCCAGCTCACCGGGACAGCAGGGGAGGTCAGATACGCAGTATTTT	CASSPGQQGRSDTQYF
TRBV5-1	TRBJ2-7	TRBD1	NA	TGCGCCAGCAGCACAACCGGGACAGGGGGCGAGCAGTACTTC	CASSTTGTGGEQYF
TRBV7-2	TRBJ2-7	TRBD1	NA	TGTGCCAGCAGCACGGGACAGGGAAACTACGAGCAGTACTTC	CASSTGQGNYEQYF
TRBV7-9	TRBJ2-3	TRBD1	NA	TGCTGGACAGGGGGCGATACGCAGTATTTT	CWTGGDTQYF
TRBV6-6	TRBJ1-4	TRBD1	NA	TGTGCCAGCAGCCCCGGGACAGGGGGCCCTAGTGAAAAACTGTTTTTT	CASSPGTGGPSEKLFF
TRBV13	TRBJ2-1	TRBD2	NA	TGTGCCAGCAGCTTAGGGCTAGCGGGGATTTACAATGAGCAGTTCTTC	CASSLGLAGIYNEQFF
TRBV15	TRBJ1-2	TRBD1	NA	TGTGCCACCAGTCTACAGGGGGGCCGAGGCTACACCTTC	CATSLQGGRGYTF
TRBV18	TRBJ2-5	TRBD1	NA	TGTGCCAGCTCATCGGGACAGCAAGAGACCCAGTACTTC	CASSSGQQETQYF
TRBV28	TRBJ1-5	NA	NA	TGTGCCAGCAGAGTACAGGGATCTGGTCAGCCCCAGCATTTT	CASRVQGSGQPQHF
TRBV30	TRBJ2-1	TRBD2	NA	TGTGCCCTTTGGCTAGCGGGAGTTAATGAGCAGTTCTTC	CALWLAGVNEQFF
TRBV7-2	TRBJ1-2	TRBD1	NA	TGTGCCAGCATAATAACCGGACAGGGGGGTGGCTACACCTTC	CASIITGQGGGYTF
TRBV5-4	TRBJ1-3	TRBD1	NA	TGTGCCAGCAGCGTCGGGACAGCCTCTGGAAACACCATATATTTT	CASSVGTASGNTIYF
TRBV7-8	TRBJ2-1	NA	NA	TGTGCCAGCAGCTTACGCCAGGGTCCCAGCAATGAGCAGTTCTTC	CASSLRQGPSNEQFF
TRBV7-3	TRBJ2-7	TRBD1	few	TGTGCCAGCAGCTTGACAGGGAACCCGGGGGAGCAGTACTTC	CASSLTGNPGEQYF
TRBV19	TRBJ1-1	NA	NA	TGTGCCAGTAGTATAGAACCAGGGAGGCTTGCTGAAGCTTTCTTT	CASSIEPGRLAEAFF
TRBV7-3	TRBJ2-1	TRBD1	few	TGTGCCAGCAAACGGGACAGGGTGGCGAATGAGCAGTTCTTC	CASKRDRVANEQFF